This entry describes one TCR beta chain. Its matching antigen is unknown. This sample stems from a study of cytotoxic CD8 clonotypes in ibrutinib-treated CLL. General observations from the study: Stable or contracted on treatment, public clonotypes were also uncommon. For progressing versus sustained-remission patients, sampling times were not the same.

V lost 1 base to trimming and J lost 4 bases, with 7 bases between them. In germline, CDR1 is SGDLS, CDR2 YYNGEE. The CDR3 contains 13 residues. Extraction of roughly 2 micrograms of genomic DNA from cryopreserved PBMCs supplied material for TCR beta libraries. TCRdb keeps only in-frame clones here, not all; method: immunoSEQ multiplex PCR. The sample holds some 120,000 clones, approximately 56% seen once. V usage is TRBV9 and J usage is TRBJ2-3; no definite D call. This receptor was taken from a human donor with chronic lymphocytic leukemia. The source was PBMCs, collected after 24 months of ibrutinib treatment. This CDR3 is CASSVQSADTQYF. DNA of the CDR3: TGTGCCAGCAGCGTACAGTCGGCAGATACGCAGTATTTT.